What follows is one T cell receptor beta chain and its context. The antigen is undetermined. The protocol was immunoSEQ multiplex PCR, while the TCRdb copy is restricted to in-frame clones and leaves out a portion. In the table there are about 21,000 clones, over 80% of which are singletons. These data come from a study of graft-versus-host responses after intestinal transplantation. Background on the study: Among the recipients, all got anti-thymocyte globulin induction and then tacrolimus and steroids for roughly three years.

Study-wide points: GvH clones were identified in recipient marrow, with some first appearing in ileum or blood.

The length of the CDR3 is 13 residues. V lost 9 bases to trimming and J lost 0 bases; unmatched junction nucleotides: 4. Germline values: CDR1 MDHEN, CDR2 SYDVKM. Sequences were derived from PBMCs, sampled approximately 250 days after intestinal transplant. The V call is TRBV28, the J call TRBJ1-1; 7 bases match TRBD1. This receptor was identified in a human patient who received an intestinal transplant, so some T cells may come from the graft donor. The CDR3 nucleotides are TGTGCCAGTCACGGGACAGTGAACACTGAAGCTTTCTTT. Translated: CASHGTVNTEAFF.